A selection of T cell receptor beta chains follows, all from one sample in a study of beta chain features in type 1 diabetes. Only in-frame clones appear in the TCRdb table, and some are missing; sequencing was by immunoSEQ multiplex PCR. Of 300,000 to 350,000 clones in the sample, around an eighth were seen once. Source material: naive CD4+ T cells from blood. Receptors were obtained from a young woman with type 1 diabetes. Each CDR3 is given with its conserved first and last residue. The D gene is left open where the match is weak. The size of a clone is reported for some rows only, either as once, few or many, or as a class for expanded clones.

>TRBJ1-2|TRBV10-3|TRBD1|few
CAISESGTGNVAYGYTF
TGTGCCATCAGTGAGTCTGGGACAGGGAACGTCGCCTATGGCTACACCTTC
>TRBJ2-7|TRBV5-1|-|-
CASSSSPDEQYF
TGCGCCAGCAGTTCCTCCCCGGACGAGCAGTACTTC
>TRBJ1-2|TRBV14|TRBD1|-
CASSQGGTAPYGYTF
TGTGCCAGCAGCCAAGGGGGGACAGCACCCTATGGCTACACCTTC
>TRBJ2-5|TRBV11-2|-|-
CASSREETQYF
TGTGCCAGCAGCCGAGAAGAGACCCAGTACTTC
>TRBJ2-5|TRBV9|-|few
CASSVDHYQETQYF
TGTGCCAGCAGCGTAGATCACTACCAAGAGACCCAGTACTTC
>TRBJ2-3|TRBV7-6|-|once
CASSLAGGHGADTQYF
TGTGCCAGCAGCTTAGCGGGGGGGCACGGGGCAGATACGCAGTATTTT
>TRBJ2-2|TRBV19|-|-
CASSARLNTGELFF
TGTGCCAGTAGCGCACGACTGAACACCGGGGAGCTGTTTTTT
>TRBJ2-1|TRBV7-6|TRBD2|few
CASSSLSGGYNEQFF
TGTGCCAGCAGTTCCCTCAGCGGGGGGTACAATGAGCAGTTCTTC
>TRBJ2-5|TRBV18|TRBD1|-
CASSPTGDRGPERETQYF
TGTGCCAGCTCACCAACGGGGGACAGGGGACCAGAGCGAGAGACCCAGTACTTC
>TRBJ1-1|TRBV20-1|-|-
CSAEGAEAFF
TGCAGTGCCGAGGGGGCTGAAGCTTTCTTT
>TRBJ2-2|TRBV5-1|-|-
CASSSLTRNTGELFF
TGCGCCAGCAGCTCACTGACTAGGAACACCGGGGAGCTGTTTTTT
>TRBJ2-7|TRBV19|TRBD1|few
CASSPEFGTGYYEQYF
TGTGCCAGTAGTCCTGAATTCGGGACAGGATATTACGAGCAGTACTTC
>TRBJ2-3|TRBV5-1|-|-
CASSLGSSGFTDTQYF
TGCGCCAGCAGCTTGGGGAGTAGCGGCTTTACAGATACGCAGTATTTT
>TRBJ2-1|TRBV5-4|-|-
CASSLHGNNEQFF
TGTGCCAGCAGCTTGCATGGCAACAATGAGCAGTTCTTC
>TRBJ2-2|TRBV5-1|TRBD1|-
CASSSGQYTGELFF
TGCGCCAGCAGCTCGGGACAGTACACCGGGGAGCTGTTTTTT
>TRBJ1-2|TRBV14|-|few
CASSPAPGSYGYTF
TGTGCCAGCAGCCCAGCTCCGGGTTCCTATGGCTACACCTTC
>TRBJ2-7|TRBV25-1|TRBD1|few
CASSGQGRAVEQYF
TGTGCCAGCAGTGGACAGGGCCGGGCGGTCGAGCAGTACTTC